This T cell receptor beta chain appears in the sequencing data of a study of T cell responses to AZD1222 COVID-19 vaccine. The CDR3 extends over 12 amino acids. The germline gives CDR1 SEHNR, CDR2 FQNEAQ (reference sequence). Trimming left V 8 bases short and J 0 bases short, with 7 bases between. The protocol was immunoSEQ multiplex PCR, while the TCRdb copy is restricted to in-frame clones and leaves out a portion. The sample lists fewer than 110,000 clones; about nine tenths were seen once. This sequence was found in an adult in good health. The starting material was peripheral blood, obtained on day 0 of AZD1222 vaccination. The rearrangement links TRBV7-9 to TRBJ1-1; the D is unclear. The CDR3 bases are TGTGCCAGCGGAGGTGTGAACACTGAAGCTTTCTTT. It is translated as CASGGVNTEAFF. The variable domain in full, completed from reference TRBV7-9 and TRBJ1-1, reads DTGVSQNPRHKITKRGQNVTFRCDPISEHNRLYWYRQTLGQGPEFLTYFQNEAQLEKSRLLSDRFSAERPKGSFSTLEIQRTEQGDSAMYLCASGGVNTEAFFGQGTRLTVV.